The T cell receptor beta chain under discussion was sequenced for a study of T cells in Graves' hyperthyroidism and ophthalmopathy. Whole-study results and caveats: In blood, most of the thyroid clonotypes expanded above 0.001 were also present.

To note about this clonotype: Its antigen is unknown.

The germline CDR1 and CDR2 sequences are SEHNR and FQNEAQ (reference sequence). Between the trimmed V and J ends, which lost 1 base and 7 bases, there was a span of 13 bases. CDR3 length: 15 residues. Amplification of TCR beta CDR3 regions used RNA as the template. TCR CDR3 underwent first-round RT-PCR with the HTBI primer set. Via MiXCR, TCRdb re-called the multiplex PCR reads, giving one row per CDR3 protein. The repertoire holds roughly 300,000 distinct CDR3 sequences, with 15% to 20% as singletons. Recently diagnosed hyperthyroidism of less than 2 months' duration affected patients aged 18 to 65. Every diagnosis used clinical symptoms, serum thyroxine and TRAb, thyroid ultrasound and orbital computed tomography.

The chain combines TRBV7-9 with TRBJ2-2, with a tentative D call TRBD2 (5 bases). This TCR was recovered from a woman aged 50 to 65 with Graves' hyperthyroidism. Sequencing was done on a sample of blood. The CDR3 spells CASSLEAGIGGELFF. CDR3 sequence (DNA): TGTGCCAGCAGCTTAGAGGCCGGGATCGGCGGGGAGCTGTTTTTT.